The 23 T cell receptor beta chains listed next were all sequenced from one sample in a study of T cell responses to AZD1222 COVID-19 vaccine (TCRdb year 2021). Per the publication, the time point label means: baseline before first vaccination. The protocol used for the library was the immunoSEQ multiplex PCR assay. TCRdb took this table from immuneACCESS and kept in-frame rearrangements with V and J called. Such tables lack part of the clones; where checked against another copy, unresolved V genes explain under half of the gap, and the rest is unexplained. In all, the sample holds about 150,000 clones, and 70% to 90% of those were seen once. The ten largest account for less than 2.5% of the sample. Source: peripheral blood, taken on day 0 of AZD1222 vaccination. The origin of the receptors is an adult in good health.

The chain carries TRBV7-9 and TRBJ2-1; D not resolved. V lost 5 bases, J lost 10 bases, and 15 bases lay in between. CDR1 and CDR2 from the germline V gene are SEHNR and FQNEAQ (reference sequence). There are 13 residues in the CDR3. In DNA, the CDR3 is TGTGCCAGCAGCGATGTCTCTTTGGGGGAGCAGTTCTTC. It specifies CASSDVSLGEQFF. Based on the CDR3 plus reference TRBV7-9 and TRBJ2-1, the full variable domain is DTGVSQNPRHKITKRGQNVTFRCDPISEHNRLYWYRQTLGQGPEFLTYFQNEAQLEKSRLLSDRFSAERPKGSFSTLEIQRTEQGDSAMYLCASSDVSLGEQFFGPGTRLTVL.

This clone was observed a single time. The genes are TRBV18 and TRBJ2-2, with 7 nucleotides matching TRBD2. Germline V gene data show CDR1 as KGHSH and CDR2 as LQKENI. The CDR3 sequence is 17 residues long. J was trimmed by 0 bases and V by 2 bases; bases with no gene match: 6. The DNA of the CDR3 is TGTGCCAGCTCACCAAAGGGAGGGGCCGCGAACACCGGGGAGCTGTTTTTT. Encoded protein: CASSPKGGAANTGELFF.

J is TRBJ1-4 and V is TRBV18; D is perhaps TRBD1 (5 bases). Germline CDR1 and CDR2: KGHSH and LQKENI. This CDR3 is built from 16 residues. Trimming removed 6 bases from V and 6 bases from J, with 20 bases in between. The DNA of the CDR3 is TGTGCCAGCTCCCACCTGGAGGGACCTGGCGATGAAAAACTGTTTTTT. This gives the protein CASSHLEGPGDEKLFF.

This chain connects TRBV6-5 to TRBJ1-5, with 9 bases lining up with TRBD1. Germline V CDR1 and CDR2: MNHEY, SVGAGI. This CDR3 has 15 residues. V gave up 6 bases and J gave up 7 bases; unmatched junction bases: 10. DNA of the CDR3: TGTGCCAGCAGCGCCGGACGACAGGGGGGACAGCCCCAGCATTTT. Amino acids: CASSAGRQGGQPQHF.

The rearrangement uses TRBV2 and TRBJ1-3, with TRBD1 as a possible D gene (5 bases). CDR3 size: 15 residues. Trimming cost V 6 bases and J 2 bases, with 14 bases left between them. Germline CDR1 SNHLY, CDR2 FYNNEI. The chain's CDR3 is CASSLGARTGNTIYF. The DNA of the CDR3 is TGTGCCAGCAGCTTAGGGGCCAGAACTGGAAACACCATATATTTT.

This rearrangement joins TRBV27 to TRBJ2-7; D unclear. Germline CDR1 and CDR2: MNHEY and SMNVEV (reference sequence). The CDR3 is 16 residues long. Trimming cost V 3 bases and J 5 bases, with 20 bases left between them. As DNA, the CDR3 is TGTGCCAGCAGTTTTTCGGGCGCCCAACCCCTCAACGAGCAGTACTTC. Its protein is CASSFSGAQPLNEQYF.

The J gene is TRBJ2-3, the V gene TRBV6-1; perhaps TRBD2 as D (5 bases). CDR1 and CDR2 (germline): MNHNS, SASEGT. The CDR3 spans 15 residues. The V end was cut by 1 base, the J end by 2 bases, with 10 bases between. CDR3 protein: CASSEGGRYTDTQYF. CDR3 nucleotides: TGTGCCAGCAGTGAAGGAGGGCGGTACACAGATACGCAGTATTTT.

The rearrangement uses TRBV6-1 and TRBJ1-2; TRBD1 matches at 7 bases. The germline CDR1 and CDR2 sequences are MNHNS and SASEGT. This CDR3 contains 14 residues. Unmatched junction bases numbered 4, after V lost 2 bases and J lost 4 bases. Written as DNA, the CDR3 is TGTGCCAGCAGTGAACGGGACAGCCTCTATGGCTACACCTTC. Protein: CASSERDSLYGYTF.

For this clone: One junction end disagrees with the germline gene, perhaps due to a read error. The CDR3 sequence is CASRTHTDSGNTIYF. In DNA, the CDR3 is TGTGCCAGCAGGACCCACACGGATTCTGGGAACACCATATATTTT. The chain uses TRBV28 and TRBJ1-3, with D hard to call. CDR3 length equals 15 residues. Germline assignment: CDR1 MDHEN and CDR2 SYDVKM.

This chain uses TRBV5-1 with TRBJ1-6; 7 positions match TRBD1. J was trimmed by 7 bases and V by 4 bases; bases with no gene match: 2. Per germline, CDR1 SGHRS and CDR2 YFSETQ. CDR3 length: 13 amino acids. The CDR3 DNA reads TGCGCCAGCAGCGGGACAGAAAATTCACCCCTCCACTTT. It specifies CASSGTENSPLHF.

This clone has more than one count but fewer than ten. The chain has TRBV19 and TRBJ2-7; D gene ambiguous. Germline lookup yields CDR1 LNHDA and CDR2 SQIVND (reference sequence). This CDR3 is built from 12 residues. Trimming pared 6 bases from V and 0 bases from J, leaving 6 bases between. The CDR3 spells CASRGFSYEQYF. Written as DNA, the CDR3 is TGTGCCAGTAGGGGGTTCTCCTACGAGCAGTACTTC.

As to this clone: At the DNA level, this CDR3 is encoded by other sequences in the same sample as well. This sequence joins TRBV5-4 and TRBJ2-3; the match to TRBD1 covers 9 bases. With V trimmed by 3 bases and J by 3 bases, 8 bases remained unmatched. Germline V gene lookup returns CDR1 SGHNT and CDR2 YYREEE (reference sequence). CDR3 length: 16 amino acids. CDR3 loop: CASSSPRQGVTDTQYF. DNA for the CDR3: TGTGCCAGCAGCTCCCCCCGACAGGGGGTTACAGATACGCAGTATTTT.

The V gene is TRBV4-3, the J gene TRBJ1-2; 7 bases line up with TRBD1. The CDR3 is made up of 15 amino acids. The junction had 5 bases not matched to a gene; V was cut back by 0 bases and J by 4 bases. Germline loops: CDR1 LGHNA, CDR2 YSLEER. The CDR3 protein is CASSQEARGSYGYTF. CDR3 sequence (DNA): TGCGCCAGCAGCCAAGAGGCCAGGGGGTCCTATGGCTACACCTTC.

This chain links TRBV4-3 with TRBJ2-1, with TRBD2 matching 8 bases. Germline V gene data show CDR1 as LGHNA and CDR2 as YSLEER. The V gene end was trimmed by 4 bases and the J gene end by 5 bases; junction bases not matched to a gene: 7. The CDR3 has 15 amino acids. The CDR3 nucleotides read TGCGCCAGCAGCCCTCATAGCGGGATAAACAATGAGCAGTTCTTC. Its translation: CASSPHSGINNEQFF.

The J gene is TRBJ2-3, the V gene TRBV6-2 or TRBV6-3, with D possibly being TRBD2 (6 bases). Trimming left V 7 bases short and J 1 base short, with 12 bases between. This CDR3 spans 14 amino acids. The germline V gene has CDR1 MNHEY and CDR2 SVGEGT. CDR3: CASTPAGRTDTQYF. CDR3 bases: TGTGCCAGCACCCCGGCGGGACGCACAGATACGCAGTATTTT.

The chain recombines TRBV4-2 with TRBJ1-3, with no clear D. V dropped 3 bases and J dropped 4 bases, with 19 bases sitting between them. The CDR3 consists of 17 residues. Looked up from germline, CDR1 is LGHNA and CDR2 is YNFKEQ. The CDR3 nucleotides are TGTGCCAGCAGCCAGGATCCGGGTCCTAGTCCAGGAAACACCATATATTTT. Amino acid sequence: CASSQDPGPSPGNTIYF.

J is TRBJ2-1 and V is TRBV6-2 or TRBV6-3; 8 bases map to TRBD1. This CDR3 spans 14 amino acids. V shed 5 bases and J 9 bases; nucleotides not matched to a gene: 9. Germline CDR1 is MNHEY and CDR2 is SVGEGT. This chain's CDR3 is CASSLRDRWTEQFF. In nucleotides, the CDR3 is TGTGCCAGCAGTCTCCGGGACAGGTGGACTGAGCAGTTCTTC.

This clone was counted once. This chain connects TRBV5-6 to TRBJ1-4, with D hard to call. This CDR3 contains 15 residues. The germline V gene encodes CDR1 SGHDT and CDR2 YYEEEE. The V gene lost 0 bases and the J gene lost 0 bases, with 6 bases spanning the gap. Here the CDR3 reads CASSLVRATNEKLFF. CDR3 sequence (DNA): TGTGCCAGCAGCTTGGTACGTGCAACTAATGAAAAACTGTTTTTT.

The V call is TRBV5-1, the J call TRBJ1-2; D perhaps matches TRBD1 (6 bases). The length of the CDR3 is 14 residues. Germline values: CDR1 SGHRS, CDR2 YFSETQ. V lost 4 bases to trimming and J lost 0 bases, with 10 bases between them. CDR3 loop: CASSKDRSNYGYTF. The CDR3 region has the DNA TGCGCCAGCAGCAAGGACAGATCTAACTATGGCTACACCTTC.

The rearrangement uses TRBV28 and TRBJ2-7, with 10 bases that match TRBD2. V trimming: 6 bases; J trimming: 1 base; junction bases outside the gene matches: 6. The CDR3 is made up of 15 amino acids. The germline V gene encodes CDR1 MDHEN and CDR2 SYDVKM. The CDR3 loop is CASRPSGGSSYEQYF. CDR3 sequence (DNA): TGTGCCAGCAGACCTAGCGGGGGATCGTCCTACGAGCAGTACTTC.

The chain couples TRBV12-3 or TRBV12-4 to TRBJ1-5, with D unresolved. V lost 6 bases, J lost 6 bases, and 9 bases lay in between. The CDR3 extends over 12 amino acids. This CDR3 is CASSPLPQPQHF. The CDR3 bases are TGTGCCAGCAGCCCCCTCCCTCAGCCCCAGCATTTT.

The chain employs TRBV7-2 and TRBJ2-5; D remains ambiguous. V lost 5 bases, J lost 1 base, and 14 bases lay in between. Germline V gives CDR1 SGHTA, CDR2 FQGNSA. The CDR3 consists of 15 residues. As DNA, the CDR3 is TGTGCCAGCAGCCCCCTCCCGTTGGCCCAAGAGACCCAGTACTTC. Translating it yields CASSPLPLAQETQYF.

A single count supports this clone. CDR3 coding DNA: TGTGCCAGCAGCTCGGCGGGGGGACAGGGTAACAATCAGCCCCAGCATTTT. As protein: CASSSAGGQGNNQPQHF. The genes are TRBV5-6 and TRBJ1-5; 9 bases line up with TRBD1. Germline loops: CDR1 SGHDT, CDR2 YYEEEE. The length of the CDR3 is 17 residues. Trimming took 3 bases from V and 3 from J; bases not matched to a gene: 10.